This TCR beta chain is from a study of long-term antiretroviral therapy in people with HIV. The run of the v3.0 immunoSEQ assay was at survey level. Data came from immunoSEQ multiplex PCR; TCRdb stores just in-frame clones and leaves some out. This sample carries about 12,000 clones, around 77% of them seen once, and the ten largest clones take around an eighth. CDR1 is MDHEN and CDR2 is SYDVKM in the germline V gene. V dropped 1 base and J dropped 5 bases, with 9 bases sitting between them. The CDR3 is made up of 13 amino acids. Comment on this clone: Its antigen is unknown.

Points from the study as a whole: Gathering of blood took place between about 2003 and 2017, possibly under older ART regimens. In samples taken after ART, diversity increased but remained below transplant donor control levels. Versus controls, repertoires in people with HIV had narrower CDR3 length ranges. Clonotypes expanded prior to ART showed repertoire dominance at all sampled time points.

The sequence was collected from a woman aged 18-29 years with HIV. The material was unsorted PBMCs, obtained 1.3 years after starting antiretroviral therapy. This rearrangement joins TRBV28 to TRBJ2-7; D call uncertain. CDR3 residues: CASSLFGGNEQYF. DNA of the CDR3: TGTGCCAGCAGTTTATTCGGTGGGAACGAGCAGTACTTC.